This T cell receptor beta chain came from a study of siplizumab effects on memory and regulatory T cells. Study-level points and caveats: Naive T cell populations appeared to exhibit greater diversity than memory cells and appeared to be major alloresponse contributors.

Germline values: CDR1 SGHRS, CDR2 YFSETQ. CDR3 length: 16 residues. The V and J ends lost 2 bases and 2 bases, in that order; junction bases with no gene match: 8. In regard to this clone: The antigen remains undetermined.

It was 85,000 to 100,000 TCR templates that were assayed per sample. The data were produced by immunoSEQ multiplex PCR, yet TCRdb's version contains in-frame clones alone and is incomplete. The table shows fewer than 85,000 clones, with over 80% occurring only once. Source material: Tregs sorted from blood. The V call is TRBV5-1, the J call TRBJ2-3, with 7 bases aligning to TRBD1. The receptor was derived from a human donor in good health. The CDR3 reads CASSFTGTVITDTQYF. The DNA for the CDR3 is TGCGCCAGCAGCTTTACCGGGACAGTGATCACAGATACGCAGTATTTT.